What follows describes a single TCR beta chain. The data originate from a study of OX40 agonist ivuxolimab in advanced cancers. The sampling schedule covered blood at baseline, cycle 4 day 1, and cycle 7 day 1. Generated by immunoSEQ multiplex PCR, the TCRdb table keeps only in-frame clones and is missing some. The table lists about 80,000 clones, 80% to 95% of them singletons. The TCR originated in an adult with an advanced solid tumor such as melanoma, head and neck, liver or kidney cancer. This specimen consisted of CD4+ or CD8+ T cells sorted from blood, obtained in a trial of the OX40 agonist ivuxolimab.

The CDR3 reads CASSSDPRGNEQFF. CDR3 DNA: TGCGCCAGCAGCTCTGACCCAAGGGGCAATGAGCAGTTCTTC. The chain recombines TRBV5-1 with TRBJ2-1; D is perhaps TRBD1 (5 bases). V lost 3 bases, J lost 6 bases, and 13 bases lay in between. The CDR3 totals 14 residues. The germline gives CDR1 SGHRS, CDR2 YFSETQ.